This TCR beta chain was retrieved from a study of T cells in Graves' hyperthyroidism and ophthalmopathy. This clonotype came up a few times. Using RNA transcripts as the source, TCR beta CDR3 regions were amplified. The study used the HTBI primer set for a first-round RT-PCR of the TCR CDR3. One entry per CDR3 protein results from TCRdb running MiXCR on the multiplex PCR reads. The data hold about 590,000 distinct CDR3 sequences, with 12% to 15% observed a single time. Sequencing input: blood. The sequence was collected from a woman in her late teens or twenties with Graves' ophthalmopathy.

The CDR3, as DNA: TGTGCCAGCAGAGTGATTGACAGACTCGAGCCCCAGCATTTT. Protein sequence: CASRVIDRLEPQHF. The chain couples TRBV2 to TRBJ1-5; a possible D gene is TRBD1 (5 bases). The CDR3 consists of 14 residues. CDR1 is SNHLY, CDR2 FYNNEI, per germline. V lost 6 bases to trimming and J lost 8 bases, with 17 bases between them.